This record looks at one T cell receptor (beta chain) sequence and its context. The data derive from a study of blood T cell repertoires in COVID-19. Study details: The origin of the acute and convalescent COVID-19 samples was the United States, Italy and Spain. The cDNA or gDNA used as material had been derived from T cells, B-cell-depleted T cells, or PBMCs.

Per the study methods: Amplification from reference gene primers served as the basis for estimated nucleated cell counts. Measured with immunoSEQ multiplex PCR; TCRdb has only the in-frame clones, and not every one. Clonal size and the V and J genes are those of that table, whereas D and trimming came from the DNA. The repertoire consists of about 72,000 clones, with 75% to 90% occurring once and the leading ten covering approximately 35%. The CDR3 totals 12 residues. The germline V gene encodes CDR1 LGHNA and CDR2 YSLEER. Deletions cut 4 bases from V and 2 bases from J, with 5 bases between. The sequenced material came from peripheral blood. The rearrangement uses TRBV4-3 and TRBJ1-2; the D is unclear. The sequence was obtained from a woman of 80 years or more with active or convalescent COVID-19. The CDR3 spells CASSRRNYGYTF. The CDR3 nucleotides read TGCGCCAGCAGCCGGCGGAACTATGGCTACACCTTC.